This paragraph covers one T cell receptor (beta chain) sequence. These data are taken from a study of T cell changes during pregnancy in multiple sclerosis. Assay used: immunoSEQ multiplex PCR; TCRdb lists only in-frame clones, some missing. The table lists 40,000 or so clones, approximately 90% of them singletons, with around 3.9% in the top ten. CDR1 is SGHNT and CDR2 is YENEEA in the germline V gene. Trimming pared 0 bases from V and 0 bases from J, leaving 14 bases between. The CDR3 has 17 amino acids. The TCR originated in a female donor with multiple sclerosis, enrolled in a pregnancy study. V and J are TRBV11-3 and TRBJ1-1, with D perhaps TRBD1 (5 bases). Sequencing was performed on CD8+ T cells from peripheral blood mononuclear cells, taken in the first trimester of pregnancy. CDR3 amino acids: CASSLDQGVDLNTEAFF. For the CDR3, the DNA is TGTGCCAGCAGCTTAGATCAAGGGGTAGATTTGAACACTGAAGCTTTCTTT. Full variable domain (remainder filled in from reference TRBV11-3 and TRBJ1-1): EAGVVQSPRYKIIEKKQPVAFWCNPISGHNTLYWYLQNLGQGPELLIRYENEEAVDDSQLPKDRFSAERLKGVDSTLKIQPAELGDSAVYLCASSLDQGVDLNTEAFFGQGTRLTVV.